This T cell receptor (beta chain) emerged from a study of early T cells in non-severe SARS-CoV-2 infection. Study-level background: Chains from this unsorted whole-blood bulk RNA could not be paired.

In the library, individual cDNA molecules carried attached unique molecular identifiers. TCRdb independently ran MiXCR on the 5' RACE reads; one entry per CDR3 protein. This sample has 84,000 or so distinct CDR3 sequences; 14% occur once, and the top ten carry 9.5% to 12%. Details on this clonotype: The antigen is undetermined.

CDR3 length equals 16 residues. The trim removed 6 bases at V and 4 bases at J, leaving 8 bases unmatched. Germline V gene sequence: CDR1 SGHTA, CDR2 FQGTGA. Whole-study results and caveats: A preference for anti-spike CD8 responses marked VDJdb matching, which missed private and CD4 specificities.

This chain connects TRBV7-3 to TRBJ2-1; 11 nucleotides align to TRBD1. The clonotype originates from an adult who was a healthcare worker with PCR-confirmed SARS-CoV-2 infection or an uninfected control (not recorded which). Source material: whole blood. The CDR3 region is CASSPTGTGGYNEQFF. CDR3 DNA: TGTGCCAGCAGTCCGACCGGGACAGGGGGTTACAATGAGCAGTTCTTC. The entire variable domain, with the rest obtained from reference TRBV7-3 and TRBJ2-1, is as follows: GAGVSQTPSNKVTEKGKYVELRCDPISGHTALYWYRQSLGQGPEFLIYFQGTGAADDSGLPNDRFFAVRPEGSVSTLKIQRTERGDSAVYLCASSPTGTGGYNEQFFGPGTRLTVL.